This TCR beta chain was retrieved from a study of Graves' ophthalmopathy and Graves' hyperthyroidism. Notes on the study in general: Ophthalmopathy and stable hyperthyroidism were discriminated by a 13-signature model, with over 85% sensitivity and around 81% specificity. Thyroid clonotypes that were expanded above 0.001 frequency mostly also appeared in blood.

Using RNA transcripts, the TCR beta CDR3 regions were amplified. The workflow started with a first-round RT-PCR run with HTBI primers and then moved on to a second-round multiplex PCR. TCRdb passed the multiplex PCR reads through MiXCR, listing each CDR3 protein once. Of 600,000 to 700,000 distinct CDR3 sequences in the sample, just over 40% were seen once. Comment on this clonotype: Its antigen is currently unknown.

Germline V gene sequence: CDR1 MGHRA, CDR2 YSYEKL. The CDR3 contains 16 residues. V was pared by 1 base and J by 4 bases, with 16 bases between. The rearrangement links TRBV4-1 to TRBJ2-5; D is possibly TRBD1 (6 bases). This receptor was identified in an adult man with Graves' ophthalmopathy. Source material: peripheral blood. CDR3 DNA sequence: TGCGCCAGCAGCCAAGGGGGGCACACGGTCGGAGAGACCCAGTACTTC. It translates to CASSQGGHTVGETQYF.